Described below is a single T cell receptor beta chain sequence and its context. Antigen: not known. The CDR3 contains 14 residues. Germline V gene lookup returns CDR1 SEHNR and CDR2 FQNEAQ (reference sequence). With 1 base removed from V and 0 bases from J, the gap between germline ends came to 6 bases. This record belongs to a study of cytomegalovirus exposure and HLA in healthy donors. Study context: The same platform was used for the roughly 130 validation repertoires as for the roughly 700 first-cohort repertoires, as reported in a later analysis.

Study-wide points: The authors enumerated over 150 TCR beta chains as linked to cytomegalovirus. High sensitivity and specificity were reportedly achieved when the classifier diagnosed cytomegalovirus status. In a later analysis, first-cohort TCR clusters were found to tend to co-occur in the 90 to 150 validation repertoires.

Sequenced by immunoSEQ multiplex PCR; TCRdb stores in-frame clones only, minus some. The repertoire consists of more than 250,000 clones, with about nine tenths occurring once and the leading ten covering around 0.84%. This TCR derives from a woman between 18 and 30 years old in good health and CMV-seronegative. The sequenced sample consisted of PBMCs. This chain uses TRBV7-9 with TRBJ1-2; D is uncertain. The CDR3 sequence: CASSLVGANYGYTF. Written as DNA, the CDR3 is TGTGCCAGCAGCTTAGTCGGGGCTAACTATGGCTACACCTTC.